The present entry profiles one T cell receptor (beta chain) with its context. TCRdb's table, derived via immunoSEQ multiplex PCR, lists solely in-frame clones and lacks some. The profile shows over 100,000 clones, about four fifths of them singletons. The data originate from a study of blood T cell repertoires in COVID-19. Across the whole study: PBMCs, B-cell-depleted T cells, or T cells were the source of the cDNA or gDNA that made up the material.

Sequencing was performed on peripheral blood. This TCR was sampled from an elderly woman with active or convalescent COVID-19.

CDR3 residues: CASSPRGVEQYF. DNA of the CDR3: TGTGCCAGCAGCCCCAGGGGGGTGGAGCAGTACTTC. The chain couples TRBV14 to TRBJ2-7, with a tentative D call TRBD1 (7 bases). There are 12 residues in the CDR3. Germline V gene sequence: CDR1 SGHDN, CDR2 FVKESK. V lost 4 bases and J 7 bases, leaving 11 bases between the germline ends.